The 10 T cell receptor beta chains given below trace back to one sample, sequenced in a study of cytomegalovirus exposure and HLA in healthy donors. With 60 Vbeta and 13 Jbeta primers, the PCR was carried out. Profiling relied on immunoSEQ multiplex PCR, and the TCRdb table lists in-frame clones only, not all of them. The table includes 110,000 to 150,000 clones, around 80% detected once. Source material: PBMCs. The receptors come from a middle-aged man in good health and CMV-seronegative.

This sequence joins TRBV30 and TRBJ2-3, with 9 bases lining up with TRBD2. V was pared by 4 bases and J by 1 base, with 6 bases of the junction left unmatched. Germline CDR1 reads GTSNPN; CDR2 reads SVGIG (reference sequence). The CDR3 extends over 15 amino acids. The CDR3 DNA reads TGTGCCTGGACGGGGGCGGGAGGGGGCACAGATACGCAGTATTTT. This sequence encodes CAWTGAGGGTDTQYF. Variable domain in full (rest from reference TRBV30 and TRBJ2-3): SQTIHQWPATLVQPVGSPLSLECTVEGTSNPNLYWYRQAAGRGLQLLFYSVGIGQISSEVPQNLSASRPQDRQFILSSKKLLLSDSGFYLCAWTGAGGGTDTQYFGPGTRLTVL.

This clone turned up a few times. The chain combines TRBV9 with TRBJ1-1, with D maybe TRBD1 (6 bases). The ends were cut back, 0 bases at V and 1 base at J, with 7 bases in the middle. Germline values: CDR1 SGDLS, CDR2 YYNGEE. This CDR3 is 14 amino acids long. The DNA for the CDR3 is TGTGCCAGCAGCGTAGGGACAGCGAACACTGAAGCTTTCTTT. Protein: CASSVGTANTEAFF.

The CDR3, as DNA: TGTGCCAGCAGTTTAGGGGCTAGCTCCTACGAGCAGTACTTC. Protein sequence: CASSLGASSYEQYF. The V and J genes are TRBV28 and TRBJ2-7, with TRBD1 as a possible D gene (5 bases). CDR3 length: 14 amino acids. Trimming shortened V by 2 bases and J by 0 bases, and 8 bases separated the two germline ends. From germline, CDR1 is MDHEN and CDR2 SYDVKM.

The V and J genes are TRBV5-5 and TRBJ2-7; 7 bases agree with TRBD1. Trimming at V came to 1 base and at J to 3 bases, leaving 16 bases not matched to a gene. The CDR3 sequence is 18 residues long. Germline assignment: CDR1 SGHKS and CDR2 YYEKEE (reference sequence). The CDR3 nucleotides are TGTGCCAGCAGCTTGTCAGGGGGAAGAGAGGGATTTCTCTACGAGCAGTACTTC. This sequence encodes CASSLSGGREGFLYEQYF.

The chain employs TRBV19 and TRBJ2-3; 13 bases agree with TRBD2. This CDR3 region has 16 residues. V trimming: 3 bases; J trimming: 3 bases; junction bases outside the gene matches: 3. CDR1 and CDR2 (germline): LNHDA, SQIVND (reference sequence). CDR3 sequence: CASSILLAGGTDTQYF. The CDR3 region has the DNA TGTGCCAGTAGTATTTTACTAGCGGGGGGGACAGATACGCAGTATTTT. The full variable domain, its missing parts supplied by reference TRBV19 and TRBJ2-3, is DGGITQSPKYLFRKEGQNVTLSCEQNLNHDAMYWYRQDPGQGLRLIYYSQIVNDFQKGDIAEGYSVSREKKESFPLTVTSAQKNPTAFYLCASSILLAGGTDTQYFGPGTRLTVL.

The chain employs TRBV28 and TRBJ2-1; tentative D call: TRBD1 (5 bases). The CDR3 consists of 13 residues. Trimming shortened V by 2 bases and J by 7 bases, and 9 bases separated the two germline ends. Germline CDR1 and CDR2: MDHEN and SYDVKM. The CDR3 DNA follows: TGTGCCAGCAGTTTAATTAAGGGGAATGAGCAGTTCTTC. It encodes CASSLIKGNEQFF.

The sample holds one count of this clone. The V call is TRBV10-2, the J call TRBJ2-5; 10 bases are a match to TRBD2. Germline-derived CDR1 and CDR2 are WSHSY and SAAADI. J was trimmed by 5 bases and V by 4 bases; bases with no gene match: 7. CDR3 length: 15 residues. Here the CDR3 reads CASSGAGGWVETQYF. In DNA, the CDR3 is TGCGCCAGCAGTGGAGCGGGGGGGTGGGTGGAGACCCAGTACTTC.

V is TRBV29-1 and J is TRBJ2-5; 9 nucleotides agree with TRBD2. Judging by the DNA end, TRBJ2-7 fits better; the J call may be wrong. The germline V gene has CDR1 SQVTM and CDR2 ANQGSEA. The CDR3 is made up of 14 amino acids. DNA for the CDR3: TGCAGCGTTGTACGGCGGGGGGGCTCCTACGAGCAGTACTTC. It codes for CSVVRRGGSYEQYF.

The chain's CDR3 is CASNSDGTGDTEAFF. DNA of the CDR3: TGTGCCAGCAATTCTGACGGGACAGGGGACACTGAAGCTTTCTTT. The chain has TRBV5-6 and TRBJ1-1; TRBD1 agrees at 10 bases. CDR1 is SGHDT and CDR2 is YYEEEE in the germline V gene. This CDR3 is 15 amino acids long. V lost 6 bases and J lost 3; bases outside the gene matches: 8. The whole variable domain, remainder taken from reference TRBV5-6 and TRBJ1-1, is DAGVTQSPTHLIKTRGQQVTLRCSPKSGHDTVSWYQQALGQGPQFIFQYYEEEERQRGNFPDRFSGHQFPNYSSELNVNALLLGDSALYLCASNSDGTGDTEAFFGQGTRLTVV.

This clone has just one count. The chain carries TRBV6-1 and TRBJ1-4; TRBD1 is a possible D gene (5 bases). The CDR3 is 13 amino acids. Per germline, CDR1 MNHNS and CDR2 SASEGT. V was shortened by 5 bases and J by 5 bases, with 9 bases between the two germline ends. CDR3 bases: TGTGCCAGCAGTAAGACAGTAAATGAAAAACTGTTTTTT. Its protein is CASSKTVNEKLFF.